One and the same sample provided the 27 T cell receptor beta chains below, sequenced in a study of T-cell reconstitution after alpha-beta-depleted transplantation in children. Unique molecular identifiers were built into the TCRbeta library. Each CDR3 protein is one row after TCRdb ran MiXCR on the PCR reads. This table holds about a million distinct CDR3 sequences, roughly 29% found once. The sample consisted of PBMCs, mostly from graft donor cells, taken 360 days after TCRalphabeta/CD19-depleted stem cell transplant. These receptor sequences come from a boy in the first two years of life who had a stem cell transplant for SCID, so the T cells may come from the graft donor.

A few counts support this clonotype. V usage is TRBV27 and J usage is TRBJ2-1; 11 nucleotides match TRBD2. J gave up 4 bases and V 5 bases, and 10 bases lay outside the gene matches. From germline, CDR1 is MNHEY and CDR2 SMNVEV (reference sequence). There are 17 residues in the CDR3. The CDR3 bases are TGTGCCAGCAGTAAACCCTCTAGCGGGGGGCTATACAATGAGCAGTTCTTC. It codes for CASSKPSSGGLYNEQFF.

This clonotype was seen a few times. The genes are TRBV3-1 and TRBJ2-3; D perhaps matches TRBD1 (6 bases). Trimming pared 8 bases from V and 3 bases from J, leaving 18 bases between. CDR1 LGHDT and CDR2 YNNKEL come from the germline V gene (reference sequence). The CDR3 consists of 15 residues. The CDR3 region is CASSQRQGRTDTQYF. DNA of the CDR3: TGTGCCAGCTCCCAGCGGCAGGGGCGGACAGATACGCAGTATTTT.

This clonotype has a handful of counts. V and J are TRBV29-1 and TRBJ2-1; TRBD1 is a possible D gene (5 bases). Between the trimmed V and J ends, which lost 2 bases and 8 bases, there was a span of 10 bases. The CDR3 is made up of 12 amino acids. Per germline, CDR1 SQVTM and CDR2 ANQGSEA. The CDR3 sequence is CSVERSGYEQFF. The CDR3, as DNA: TGCAGCGTTGAACGGTCAGGGTATGAGCAGTTCTTC.

The J gene is TRBJ2-3, the V gene TRBV20-1; possible D gene TRBD2, 7 bases. Germline V gene sequence: CDR1 DFQATT, CDR2 SNEGSKA (reference sequence). With 3 bases removed from V and 4 bases from J, the gap between germline ends came to 11 bases. This CDR3 spans 13 amino acids. The CDR3, as DNA: TGCAGTGCTAGTGGGGGGGCCGCAGATACGCAGTATTTT. Translated, it gives CSASGGAADTQYF.

The table lists this clonotype with a few counts. The CDR3 DNA sequence: TGTGCCAGCAGCCCCGGGACAGGGGGCCTAGAGACCCAGTACTTC. Protein sequence: CASSPGTGGLETQYF. The chain employs TRBV9 and TRBJ2-5; TRBD1 agrees at 12 bases. V shed 4 bases and J 4 bases; nucleotides not matched to a gene: 5. Germline loops: CDR1 SGDLS, CDR2 YYNGEE. CDR3 length: 15 residues.

V is TRBV4-2 and J is TRBJ2-2, with 7 bases fitting TRBD1. This CDR3 has 17 residues. Germline V gene lookup returns CDR1 LGHNA and CDR2 YNFKEQ. Trimming at V came to 0 bases and at J to 1 base, leaving 5 bases not matched to a gene. The CDR3 nucleotides are TGTGCCAGCAGCCAAGATCCGGGACAGCTGAACACCGGGGAGCTGTTTTTT. Encoded protein: CASSQDPGQLNTGELFF.

This clonotype was seen a handful of times. J is TRBJ1-4 and V is TRBV11-2, with D hard to call. The CDR3 is made up of 13 amino acids. The V end lost 1 base, the J end lost 8 bases, and 8 bases lay between the germline ends. Germline CDR1 and CDR2: SGHAT and FQNNGV. Here the CDR3 reads CASSLGPSEKLFF. CDR3 DNA: TGTGCCAGCAGCTTAGGGCCCAGCGAAAAACTGTTTTTT.

The rearrangement uses TRBV20-1 and TRBJ2-3, with 11 bases identical to TRBD2. Trimming at V came to 8 bases and at J to 3 bases, leaving 7 bases not matched to a gene. Germline V gives CDR1 DFQATT, CDR2 SNEGSKA (reference sequence). The CDR3 is made up of 14 amino acids. The CDR3 reads CSMIAGGMTDTQYF. CDR3 sequence (DNA): TGCAGTATGATAGCGGGGGGGATGACAGATACGCAGTATTTT.

V and J are TRBV12-3 or TRBV12-4 and TRBJ1-5, with 7 bases aligning to TRBD1. J was trimmed by 1 base and V by 4 bases; bases with no gene match: 7. CDR3 length: 16 amino acids. CDR3 sequence: CASSSPPTGSNQPQHF. The DNA for the CDR3 is TGTGCCAGCAGTTCCCCCCCGACAGGGAGCAATCAGCCCCAGCATTTT.

The table lists this clonotype with a few counts. The chain employs TRBV29-1 and TRBJ2-3, with D perhaps matching TRBD1 (5 bases). The germline V and J ends were trimmed by 4 bases and 0 bases, with 8 bases remaining between them. Germline values: CDR1 SQVTM, CDR2 ANQGSEA. The CDR3 is 13 amino acids. CDR3 loop: CSVGAGSTDTQYF. The CDR3 nucleotides are TGCAGCGTTGGGGCAGGGAGCACAGATACGCAGTATTTT.

This clonotype was picked up many times. The CDR3 bases are TGTGCCAGCAGTTTATTCAGGGAGTACAATGAGCAGTTCTTC. Residues: CASSLFREYNEQFF. The rearrangement joins TRBV12-3 or TRBV12-4 to TRBJ2-1, with D perhaps assigned TRBD1 or TRBD2 (5 bases each). V was trimmed by 2 bases and J by 4 bases, leaving 9 bases between them. The CDR3 spans 14 residues.

This clonotype occurred a few times. The chain links TRBV20-1 to TRBJ2-1; no clear D gene. With 0 bases removed from V and 4 bases from J, the gap between germline ends came to 13 bases. The CDR3 loop spans 15 amino acids. Germline values: CDR1 DFQATT, CDR2 SNEGSKA (reference sequence). CDR3 amino acids: CSARDQTVVYNEQFF. The CDR3 bases are TGCAGTGCTAGAGATCAGACGGTGGTATACAATGAGCAGTTCTTC.

The rearrangement joins TRBV27 to TRBJ1-5; possible D gene TRBD1, 5 bases. Trimming pared 3 bases from V and 4 bases from J, leaving 10 bases between. From germline, CDR1 is MNHEY and CDR2 SMNVEV (reference sequence). CDR3 length equals 14 residues. As DNA, the CDR3 is TGTGCCAGCAGTTTTATCGGGGGGAATCAGCCCCAGCATTTT. Protein product: CASSFIGGNQPQHF.

This rearrangement joins TRBV20-1 to TRBJ1-5, with 7 bases that match TRBD1. Germline trimming cut 3 bases from V and 6 bases from J; bases unmatched to any gene: 8. The CDR3 contains 14 residues. Looked up from germline, CDR1 is DFQATT and CDR2 is SNEGSKA (reference sequence). The chain's CDR3 is CSARKDRASQPQHF. For the CDR3, the DNA is TGCAGTGCTAGGAAAGACAGGGCAAGTCAGCCCCAGCATTTT.

In this sample, this clonotype turned up a few times. The chain couples TRBV4-1 to TRBJ2-1; D tentatively fits TRBD1 or TRBD2 (6 bases each). This CDR3 spans 16 amino acids. The germline V gene encodes CDR1 MGHRA and CDR2 YSYEKL. Trimming took 5 bases from V and 8 from J, leaving 22 bases between them. In nucleotides, the CDR3 is TGCGCCAGCAGCTCCATTGGACGGGGGCGCATCGATGAGCAGTTCTTC. This translates into CASSSIGRGRIDEQFF.

The rearrangement links TRBV11-2 to TRBJ1-1, with 7 bases lining up with TRBD1. Germline V gene lookup returns CDR1 SGHAT and CDR2 FQNNGV. V lost 5 bases and J lost 3; bases outside the gene matches: 12. The length of the CDR3 is 16 residues. The CDR3 reads CASSQGGGRGDTEAFF. In nucleotides, the CDR3 is TGTGCCAGCAGCCAAGGTGGGGGCAGGGGGGACACTGAAGCTTTCTTT.

This chain connects TRBV19 to TRBJ2-1; the D call may be TRBD1 or TRBD2 (5 bases each). The CDR3 contains 13 residues. Germline CDR1 LNHDA, CDR2 SQIVND (reference sequence). The V end lost 10 bases, the J end lost 4 bases, and 14 bases lay between the germline ends. The DNA of the CDR3 is TGTGCCACCAAGGAGAGGGGATACAATGAGCAGTTCTTC. Protein sequence: CATKERGYNEQFF.

The chain has TRBV12-3 or TRBV12-4 and TRBJ2-2; 7 bases line up with TRBD1. The CDR3 extends over 15 amino acids. J gave up 1 base and V 5 bases, and 4 bases lay outside the gene matches. CDR3 nucleotide sequence: TGTGCCAGCAGTGCCGGGACAGTGAACACCGGGGAGCTGTTTTTT. It yields the protein CASSAGTVNTGELFF.

The chain links TRBV2 to TRBJ2-7, with TRBD2 identical over 7 bases. Germline loops: CDR1 SNHLY, CDR2 FYNNEI. There are 17 residues in the CDR3. J was trimmed by 3 bases and V by 2 bases; bases with no gene match: 13. The CDR3 DNA sequence: TGTGCCAGCAGTGAATTCCCGGGGGGTCGTTCCTACTACGAGCAGTACTTC. Translated, it gives CASSEFPGGRSYYEQYF.

The J gene is TRBJ1-1, the V gene TRBV5-6; tentatively, D is TRBD1 (6 bases). V gave up 6 bases and J gave up 2 bases, with 11 bases separating them. The CDR3 has 13 amino acids. Germline CDR1 SGHDT, CDR2 YYEEEE. CDR3 residues: CASTWTVNTEAFF. In DNA form, the CDR3 reads TGTGCCAGCACCTGGACAGTTAACACTGAAGCTTTCTTT.

This clonotype has only a few counts. The chain recombines TRBV6-5 with TRBJ2-5, with TRBD1 matching 7 bases. The CDR3 runs to 14 residues. Trimming at V came to 3 bases and at J to 4 bases, leaving 5 bases not matched to a gene. Germline CDR1 is MNHEY and CDR2 is SVGAGI. The CDR3 reads CASSYFRGRETQYF. CDR3 sequence (DNA): TGTGCCAGCAGTTATTTTAGGGGGCGAGAGACCCAGTACTTC.

This clonotype occurred a few times. This chain joins TRBV6-5 and TRBJ1-4; a possible D gene is TRBD1 (5 bases). Trimming shortened V by 0 bases and J by 5 bases, and 19 bases separated the two germline ends. Germline CDR1 and CDR2: MNHEY and SVGAGI. The CDR3 runs 18 residues. In DNA form, the CDR3 reads TGTGCCAGCAGTTACTCGGTCGAAGCGCGGGACGGCAATGAAAAACTGTTTTTT. Its translation: CASSYSVEARDGNEKLFF.

This chain's CDR3 is CASSPFGTGVWNQPQHF. CDR3 bases: TGTGCCAGCAGTCCTTTCGGAACAGGGGTATGGAATCAGCCCCAGCATTTT. The chain combines TRBV12-3 or TRBV12-4 with TRBJ1-5, with 7 bases aligning to TRBD1. This CDR3 region has 17 residues. V was pared by 5 bases and J by 4 bases, with 14 bases of the junction left unmatched.

This clonotype was counted a few times. V and J are TRBV10-3 and TRBJ2-7, with a possible D match to TRBD1 (6 bases). CDR1 is ENHRY, CDR2 SYGVKD, per germline. Deletions cut 6 bases from V and 0 bases from J, with 12 bases between. The CDR3 spans 14 residues. The CDR3 sequence: CAISMTGYSYEQYF. The CDR3 DNA follows: TGTGCCATCAGCATGACAGGCTACTCCTACGAGCAGTACTTC.

J is TRBJ2-3 and V is TRBV5-1; D possibly corresponds to TRBD2 (5 bases). The germline CDR1 and CDR2 sequences are SGHRS and YFSETQ. The length of the CDR3 is 15 residues. V dropped 4 bases and J dropped 4 bases, with 16 bases sitting between them. CDR3 coding DNA: TGCGCCAGCAGCCCGGACGGACTTTTGGCAGATACGCAGTATTTT. It codes for CASSPDGLLADTQYF.

Only a few counts were recorded for this clonotype. The chain is built from TRBV12-3 or TRBV12-4 and TRBJ2-1; TRBD2 matches at 7 bases. The CDR3 has 13 amino acids. After removal of 7 bases from V and 5 bases from J, the junction contained 5 bases not matched to a gene. The CDR3 protein is CASTFRGDNEQFF. CDR3 sequence (DNA): TGTGCCAGCACCTTCCGGGGGGACAATGAGCAGTTCTTC.

The chain combines TRBV18 with TRBJ2-4, with D possibly being TRBD1 (5 bases). The CDR3 contains 16 residues. V lost 1 base, J lost 2 bases, and 12 bases lay in between. Germline-derived CDR1 and CDR2 are KGHSH and LQKENI. CDR3 region: CASSPQPGPSKNIQYF. CDR3 coding DNA: TGTGCCAGCTCACCACAGCCAGGGCCCTCCAAAAACATTCAGTACTTC. Together with reference TRBV18 and TRBJ2-4, the CDR3 gives the full variable domain: NAGVMQNPRHLVRRRGQEARLRCSPMKGHSHVYWYRQLPEEGLKFMVYLQKENIIDESGMPKERFSAEFPKEGPSILRIQQVVRGDSAAYFCASSPQPGPSKNIQYFGAGTRLSVL.